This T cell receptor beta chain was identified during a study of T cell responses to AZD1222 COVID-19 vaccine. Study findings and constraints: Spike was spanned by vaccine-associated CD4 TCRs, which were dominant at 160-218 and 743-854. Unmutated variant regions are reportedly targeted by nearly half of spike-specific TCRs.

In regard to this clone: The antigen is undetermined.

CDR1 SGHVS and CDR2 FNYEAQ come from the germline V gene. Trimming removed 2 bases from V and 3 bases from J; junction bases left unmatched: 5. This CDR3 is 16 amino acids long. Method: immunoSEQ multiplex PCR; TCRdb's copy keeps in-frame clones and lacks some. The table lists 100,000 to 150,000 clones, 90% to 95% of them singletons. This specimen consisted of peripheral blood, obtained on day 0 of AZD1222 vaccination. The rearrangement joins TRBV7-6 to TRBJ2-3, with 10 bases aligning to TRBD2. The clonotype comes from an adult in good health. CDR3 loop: CASSLLAGVVTDTQYF. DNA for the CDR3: TGTGCCAGCAGCTTACTAGCGGGAGTGGTTACAGATACGCAGTATTTT.